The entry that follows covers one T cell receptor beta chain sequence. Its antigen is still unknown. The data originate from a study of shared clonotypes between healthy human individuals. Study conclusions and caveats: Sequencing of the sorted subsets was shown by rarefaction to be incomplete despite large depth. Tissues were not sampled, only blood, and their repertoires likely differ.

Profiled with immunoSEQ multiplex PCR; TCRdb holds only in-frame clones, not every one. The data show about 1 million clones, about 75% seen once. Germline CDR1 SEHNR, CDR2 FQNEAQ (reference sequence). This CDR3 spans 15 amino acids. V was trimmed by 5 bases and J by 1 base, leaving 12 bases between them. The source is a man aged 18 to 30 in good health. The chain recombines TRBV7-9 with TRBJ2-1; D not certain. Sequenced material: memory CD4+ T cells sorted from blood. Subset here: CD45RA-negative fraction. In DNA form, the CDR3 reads TGTGCCAGCAGCATCAGCAGTGGGTCCTACAATGAGCAGTTCTTC. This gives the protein CASSISSGSYNEQFF.